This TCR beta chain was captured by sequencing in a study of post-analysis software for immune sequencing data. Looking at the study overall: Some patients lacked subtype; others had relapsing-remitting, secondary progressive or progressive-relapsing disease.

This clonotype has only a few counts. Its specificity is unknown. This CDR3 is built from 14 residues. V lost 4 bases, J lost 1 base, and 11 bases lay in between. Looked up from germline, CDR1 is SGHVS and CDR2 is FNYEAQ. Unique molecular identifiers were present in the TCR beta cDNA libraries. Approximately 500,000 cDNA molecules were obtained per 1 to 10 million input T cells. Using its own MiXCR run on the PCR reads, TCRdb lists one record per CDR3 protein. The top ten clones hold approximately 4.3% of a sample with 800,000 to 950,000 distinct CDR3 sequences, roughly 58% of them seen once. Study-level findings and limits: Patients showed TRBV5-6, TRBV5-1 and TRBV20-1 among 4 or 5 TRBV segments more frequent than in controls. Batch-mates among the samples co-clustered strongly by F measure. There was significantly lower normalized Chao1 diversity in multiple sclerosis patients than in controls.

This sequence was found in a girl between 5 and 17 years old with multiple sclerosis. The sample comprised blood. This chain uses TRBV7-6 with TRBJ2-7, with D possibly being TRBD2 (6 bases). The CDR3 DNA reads TGTGCCAGCAGCTCCGGGACTCATTCCTACGAGCAGTACTTC. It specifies CASSSGTHSYEQYF.